The 30 T cell receptor beta chains presented below share a single source sample, sequenced in a study of blood T cell repertoires in COVID-19. The data were produced by immunoSEQ multiplex PCR, yet TCRdb's version contains in-frame clones alone and is incomplete. The sample includes around 78,000 clones, 90% of them seen just once. The material sequenced was peripheral blood. Source of these receptors: a woman between 50 and 59 years old in a cohort sampled during active COVID-19.

The chain employs TRBV7-9 and TRBJ2-1; 7 nucleotides align to TRBD1. CDR3 size: 15 residues. The V gene's germline CDR1 is SEHNR and CDR2 FQNEAQ (reference sequence). V was clipped by 2 bases and J by 3 bases; unmatched bases: 4. The CDR3 DNA sequence: TGTGCCAGCAGCTTAATGACAGGGATCTACAATGAGCAGTTCTTC. Encoded protein: CASSLMTGIYNEQFF.

The V call is TRBV2, the J call TRBJ1-1; 8 bases map to TRBD1. Trimming took 5 bases from V and 1 from J; bases not matched to a gene: 3. The CDR3 contains 14 residues. The V gene's germline CDR1 is SNHLY and CDR2 FYNNEI. The DNA for the CDR3 is TGTGCCAGCAGTCGGACAGGGTCGAACACTGAAGCTTTCTTT. This gives the protein CASSRTGSNTEAFF.

The chain couples TRBV7-2 to TRBJ1-1; D is uncertain. The CDR3 runs to 15 residues. Trimming took 3 bases from V and 3 from J, leaving 14 bases between them. Germline V gene sequence: CDR1 SGHTA, CDR2 FQGNSA. The CDR3 DNA follows: TGTGCCAGCAGCTTGGTAGCACTGGGAGACACTGAAGCTTTCTTT. Encoded protein: CASSLVALGDTEAFF. The full variable domain, completed using reference TRBV7-2 and TRBJ1-1, is GAGVSQSPSNKVTEKGKDVELRCDPISGHTALYWYRQSLGQGLEFLIYFQGNSAPDKSGLPSDRFSAERTGGSVSTLTIQRTQQEDSAVYLCASSLVALGDTEAFFGQGTRLTVV.

The rearrangement joins TRBV4-1 to TRBJ2-5, with TRBD2 as a possible D gene (6 bases). Germline V lookup: CDR1 MGHRA, CDR2 YSYEKL. The CDR3 length is 16 residues. With 1 base removed from V and 5 bases from J, the gap between germline ends came to 17 bases. The CDR3: CASSQGLAGRGETQYF. The CDR3 region has the DNA TGCGCCAGCAGCCAAGGATTGGCGGGGCGAGGGGAGACCCAGTACTTC.

The chain combines TRBV18 with TRBJ2-3; TRBD2 agrees at 11 bases. This CDR3 has 17 amino acids. Losses at the gene ends were 3 bases for V and 2 bases for J; bases not matched to a gene: 7. CDR1 and CDR2 from the germline V gene are KGHSH and LQKENI. The CDR3 is CASSPLAGGRDTDTQYF. CDR3 in DNA: TGTGCCAGCTCACCTTTAGCGGGAGGGCGTGACACAGATACGCAGTATTTT.

The table lists this clone with a few counts. This rearrangement joins TRBV6-2 or TRBV6-3 to TRBJ2-7; TRBD2 matches 13 bases. CDR1 MNHEY and CDR2 SVGEGT come from the germline V gene. CDR3 length: 20 amino acids. V was clipped by 2 bases and J by 4 bases; unmatched bases: 17. CDR3 sequence reads: CASSYPLTSGRGNLGYEQYF. The CDR3 coding sequence is TGTGCCAGCAGTTACCCGCTAACTAGCGGGAGGGGAAATCTCGGGTACGAGCAGTACTTC.

This chain connects TRBV15 to TRBJ2-7; possible D gene TRBD2, 5 bases. Trimming took 3 bases from V and 5 from J, leaving 17 bases between them. Looked up from germline, CDR1 is LNHNV and CDR2 is YYDKDF (reference sequence). The CDR3 is made up of 15 amino acids. CDR3 nucleotides: TGTGCCACCAGCAGTGATACCGGGAACGAAAACGAGCAGTACTTC. Its protein product is CATSSDTGNENEQYF. The variable domain in full, with the rest retrieved from reference TRBV15 and TRBJ2-7, is DAMVIQNPRYQVTQFGKPVTLSCSQTLNHNVMYWYQQKSSQAPKLLFHYYDKDFNNEADTPDNFQSRRPNTSFCFLDIRSPGLGDTAMYLCATSSDTGNENEQYFGPGTRLTVT.

The rearrangement joins TRBV28 to TRBJ1-5; no firm D call. Germline CDR1 is MDHEN and CDR2 is SYDVKM. The CDR3 totals 14 residues. V was cut by 1 base and J by 7 bases, with 11 bases left in between. The CDR3 nucleotides read TGTGCCAGCAGTTTATACCTCGCAAGCCAGCCCCAGCATTTT. Its translation is CASSLYLASQPQHF.

The rearrangement uses TRBV19 and TRBJ2-1; D perhaps matches TRBD2 (6 bases). The length of the CDR3 is 16 residues. The V gene's germline CDR1 is LNHDA and CDR2 SQIVND (reference sequence). V lost 0 bases and J 5 bases, leaving 14 bases between the germline ends. The chain's CDR3 is CASSIDDGRGHNEQFF. The CDR3 region has the DNA TGTGCCAGTAGTATAGACGACGGGCGGGGTCACAATGAGCAGTTCTTC.

This clone was detected once. This sequence joins TRBV7-2 and TRBJ2-2, with a tentative D call TRBD2 (6 bases). This CDR3 contains 16 residues. V was shortened by 0 bases and J by 6 bases, with 14 bases between the two germline ends. Germline V gene sequence: CDR1 SGHTA, CDR2 FQGNSA. CDR3 DNA: TGTGCCAGCAGCTTAGCGCGGAGGGCCGCAGCCGGGGAGCTGTTTTTT. It yields the protein CASSLARRAAAGELFF.

Comments on this clone: At the DNA level, this CDR3 is encoded by other sequences in the same sample as well. The V gene is TRBV7-2, the J gene TRBJ2-1, with TRBD2 matching over 12 bases. The CDR3 loop spans 15 amino acids. J was trimmed by 7 bases and V by 4 bases; bases with no gene match: 5. Looked up from germline, CDR1 is SGHTA and CDR2 is FQGNSA. This chain's CDR3 is CASSSGLAGGNEQFF. The DNA for the CDR3 is TGTGCCAGCAGCTCTGGTCTAGCGGGAGGGAATGAGCAGTTCTTC.

This chain uses TRBV5-1 with TRBJ1-2; D call uncertain. There are 16 residues in the CDR3. Trimming stripped 4 bases from V and 6 bases from J, with 22 bases between. Germline CDR1 is SGHRS and CDR2 is YFSETQ. The CDR3: CASSAGDVGGIDGYTF. CDR3 nucleotide sequence: TGCGCCAGCAGCGCGGGCGACGTGGGCGGGATCGATGGCTACACCTTC.

This chain links TRBV11-3 with TRBJ2-1; 10 bases are shared with TRBD2. The CDR3 is made up of 15 amino acids. V lost 4 bases, J lost 5 bases, and 5 bases stayed unmatched. CDR1 and CDR2 from the germline V gene are SGHNT and YENEEA. The CDR3 DNA reads as TGTGCCAGCAGCTCCGGGACTAGCGATCACAATGAGCAGTTCTTC. It specifies CASSSGTSDHNEQFF. Together with reference TRBV11-3 and TRBJ2-1, the CDR3 gives the full variable domain: EAGVVQSPRYKIIEKKQPVAFWCNPISGHNTLYWYLQNLGQGPELLIRYENEEAVDDSQLPKDRFSAERLKGVDSTLKIQPAELGDSAVYLCASSSGTSDHNEQFFGPGTRLTVL.

The chain recombines TRBV13 with TRBJ2-5; TRBD2 aligns across 12 bases. The CDR3 is made up of 15 amino acids. The germline CDR1 and CDR2 sequences are PRHDT and FYEKMQ (reference sequence). J gave up 3 bases and V 5 bases, and 4 bases lay outside the gene matches. CDR3 nucleotide sequence: TGTGCCAGCAGCCGACTAGCGGGAGCCAAAGAGACCCAGTACTTC. Protein: CASSRLAGAKETQYF.

The chain couples TRBV19 to TRBJ1-2; TRBD1 matches 7 bases. Germline loops: CDR1 LNHDA, CDR2 SQIVND (reference sequence). CDR3 length equals 14 residues. Trimming removed 5 bases from V and 4 bases from J; junction bases left unmatched: 7. The CDR3 coding sequence is TGTGCCAGTAGTCTCGAGGGGGCAGGCTATGGCTACACCTTC. Translating it yields CASSLEGAGYGYTF.

This sequence joins TRBV5-6 and TRBJ2-7, with TRBD2 matching over 12 bases. V shed 0 bases, J shed 7 bases, and the junction held 8 bases outside the gene matches. Germline CDR1 reads SGHDT; CDR2 reads YYEEEE. CDR3 size: 16 residues. CDR3 amino acids: CASSLGLAGGPGEQYF. The CDR3 DNA reads as TGTGCCAGCAGCTTGGGTCTAGCGGGAGGGCCAGGGGAGCAGTACTTC.

This sequence joins TRBV5-4 and TRBJ2-7, with D perhaps TRBD2 (6 bases). The V end lost 0 bases, the J end lost 3 bases, and 19 bases lay between the germline ends. CDR3 length: 17 residues. The germline V gene has CDR1 SGHNT and CDR2 YYREEE (reference sequence). CDR3 sequence reads: CASSLEAGDLIVYEQYF. CDR3 nucleotide sequence: TGTGCCAGCAGCTTGGAGGCCGGGGACTTAATAGTCTACGAGCAGTACTTC.

The rearrangement links TRBV19 to TRBJ1-2; 10 bases agree with TRBD1. From germline, CDR1 is LNHDA and CDR2 SQIVND (reference sequence). The CDR3 spans 14 residues. V lost 5 bases to trimming and J lost 4 bases; unmatched junction nucleotides: 4. The CDR3 spells CASSFGDRGYGYTF. CDR3 nucleotides: TGTGCCAGTAGTTTTGGGGACAGGGGCTATGGCTACACCTTC.

V gene TRBV18 combines with J gene TRBJ2-3; D not certain. Per the germline V gene, CDR1 is KGHSH and CDR2 is LQKENI. The CDR3 totals 18 residues. Trimming cost V 5 bases and J 1 base, with 22 bases left between them. CDR3 sequence (DNA): TGTGCCAGCTCATCGGTACTCGCCAAAACGGCGGGCACAGATACGCAGTATTTT. Translating gives CASSSVLAKTAGTDTQYF.

The V and J genes are TRBV5-6 and TRBJ2-7; 11 nucleotides match TRBD1. Germline V CDR1 and CDR2: SGHDT, YYEEEE. With 3 bases clipped from V and 2 bases from J, the junction kept 4 bases outside the gene matches. The CDR3 has 15 amino acids. The CDR3 region has the DNA TGTGCCAGCAGCTGGCCGGGACAGGGGGCCTACGAGCAGTACTTC. This gives the protein CASSWPGQGAYEQYF.

The chain joins TRBV29-1 to TRBJ1-2; possible D gene TRBD1, 5 bases. Germline CDR1 SQVTM, CDR2 ANQGSEA. This CDR3 contains 13 residues. Trimming removed 7 bases at V and 2 bases at J, with 14 bases between. The CDR3 sequence is CSAIQEPNYGYTF. CDR3 DNA: TGCAGCGCCATACAGGAGCCGAACTATGGCTACACCTTC.

The chain carries TRBV11-1 and TRBJ2-1; 8 nucleotides match TRBD2. The CDR3 is made up of 16 amino acids. The germline gives CDR1 SGHAT, CDR2 FQDESV (reference sequence). With V trimmed by 2 bases and J by 4 bases, 7 bases remained unmatched. CDR3 protein: CASSLRKGLVYNEQFF. The CDR3 DNA follows: TGTGCCAGCAGCTTACGGAAGGGACTAGTGTACAATGAGCAGTTCTTC.

The V call is TRBV18, the J call TRBJ2-7; 9 bases fit TRBD2. J was trimmed by 0 bases and V by 4 bases; bases with no gene match: 4. Germline V gives CDR1 KGHSH, CDR2 LQKENI. The CDR3 is made up of 15 amino acids. CDR3 coding DNA: TGTGCCAGCTCACGACGGACTAGCGACTCCTACGAGCAGTACTTC. This encodes CASSRRTSDSYEQYF.

The chain is built from TRBV28 and TRBJ2-1; 11 bases are shared with TRBD2. The ends lost 7 bases at V and 9 bases at J; junction bases unmatched: 8. This CDR3 contains 14 residues. Looked up from germline, CDR1 is MDHEN and CDR2 is SYDVKM. CDR3 bases: TGTGCCAGCACGCTTAGCGGGAGGGTGGCTGAGCAGTTCTTC. Encoded protein: CASTLSGRVAEQFF.

The genes are TRBV5-1 and TRBJ2-3; 12 bases agree with TRBD2. The V gene's germline CDR1 is SGHRS and CDR2 YFSETQ. The CDR3 spans 18 residues. V lost 4 bases and J lost 4; bases outside the gene matches: 13. CDR3 sequence: CASSPILTSGRKPDTQYF. The CDR3 DNA reads as TGCGCCAGCAGCCCAATATTGACTAGCGGGAGAAAGCCAGATACGCAGTATTTT. The entire variable domain, with the rest obtained from reference TRBV5-1 and TRBJ2-3, is as follows: KAGVTQTPRYLIKTRGQQVTLSCSPISGHRSVSWYQQTPGQGLQFLFEYFSETQRNKGNFPGRFSGRQFSNSRSEMNVSTLELGDSALYLCASSPILTSGRKPDTQYFGPGTRLTVL.

This sequence joins TRBV24-1 and TRBJ2-2, with TRBD1 matching 8 bases. V lost 4 bases, J lost 4 bases, and 7 bases stayed unmatched. The CDR3 runs 16 residues. Germline CDR1 reads KGHDR; CDR2 reads SFDVKD. The CDR3 DNA sequence: TGTGCCACCAGTGACTTCGGGACAGGCCCCACCGGGGAGCTGTTTTTT. Translating it yields CATSDFGTGPTGELFF.

This chain uses TRBV10-3 with TRBJ1-5, with TRBD1 matching 9 bases. After removal of 6 bases from V and 5 bases from J, the junction contained 8 bases not matched to a gene. Germline CDR1 reads ENHRY; CDR2 reads SYGVKD. CDR3 length equals 15 residues. The CDR3 sequence is CAISDSDRGHQPQHF. DNA of the CDR3: TGTGCCATCAGCGACTCGGACAGGGGACATCAGCCCCAGCATTTT.

The gene calls are TRBV11-2 and TRBJ2-7; no reliable D call. There are 15 residues in the CDR3. CDR1 SGHAT and CDR2 FQNNGV come from the germline V gene. Trimming cost V 5 bases and J 4 bases, with 18 bases left between them. DNA of the CDR3: TGTGCCAGCAGCCTGACCTTTGATCCGACATACGAGCAGTACTTC. It translates to CASSLTFDPTYEQYF.

The chain uses TRBV5-6 and TRBJ2-2; 8 bases fit TRBD2. The CDR3 has 18 residues. The J segment lost 3 bases and the V segment lost 0 bases, leaving 10 bases of the junction unmatched. CDR1 and CDR2 (germline): SGHDT, YYEEEE. Written as DNA, the CDR3 is TGTGCCAGCAGCTTGGGGCCCCCAGCGGGAGAGGACACCGGGGAGCTGTTTTTT. Encoded protein: CASSLGPPAGEDTGELFF.

The chain uses TRBV3-1 (or the pseudogene TRBV3-2) and TRBJ1-4; 7 bases agree with TRBD1. The CDR3 is made up of 15 amino acids. The J segment lost 4 bases and the V segment lost 5 bases, leaving 7 bases of the junction unmatched. Germline-derived CDR1 and CDR2 are LGHDT and YNNKEL (reference sequence). The CDR3 is CASSEPTGSNEKLFF. The CDR3 coding sequence is TGTGCCAGCAGCGAGCCGACAGGGAGTAATGAAAAACTGTTTTTT.